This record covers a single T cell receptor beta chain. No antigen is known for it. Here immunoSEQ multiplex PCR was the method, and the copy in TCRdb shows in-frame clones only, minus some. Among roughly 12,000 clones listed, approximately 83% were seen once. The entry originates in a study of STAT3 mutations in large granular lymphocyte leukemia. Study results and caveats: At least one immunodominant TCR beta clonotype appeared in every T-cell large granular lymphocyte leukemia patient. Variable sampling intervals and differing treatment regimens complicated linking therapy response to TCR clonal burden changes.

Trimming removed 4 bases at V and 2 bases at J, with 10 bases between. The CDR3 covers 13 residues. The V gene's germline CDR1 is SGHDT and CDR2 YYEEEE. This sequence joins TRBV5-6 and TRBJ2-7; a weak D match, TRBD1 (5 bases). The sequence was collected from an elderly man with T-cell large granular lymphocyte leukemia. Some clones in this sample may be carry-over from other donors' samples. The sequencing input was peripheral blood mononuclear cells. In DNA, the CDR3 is TGTGCCAGCAGCGGGGCGCGCGCCTACGAGCAGTACTTC. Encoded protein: CASSGARAYEQYF.